This T cell receptor beta chain stems from a study of T cells in Graves' hyperthyroidism and ophthalmopathy. This clonotype has just a few counts. What it binds is unknown. TCR beta CDR3 regions were amplified from RNA. Researchers ran a first-round RT-PCR on the TCR CDR3 using the HTBI primer set. A single record per CDR3 protein comes from TCRdb applying MiXCR to the multiplex PCR reads. Here the sample spans approximately 530,000 distinct CDR3 sequences, roughly a sixth being singletons. Points from the study as a whole: Progression to ophthalmopathy was predicted a median of roughly seven months early.

The CDR3 is 15 residues long. With 3 bases removed from V and 9 bases from J, the gap between germline ends came to 15 bases. CDR1 KGHSH and CDR2 LQKENI come from the germline V gene. The genes are TRBV18 and TRBJ1-6; D is ambiguous. The specimen sequenced was blood. This sequence originates from a woman aged 18-30 years with Graves' hyperthyroidism. The CDR3 spells CASSPSGTLGSPLHF. CDR3 DNA: TGTGCCAGCTCACCTAGTGGCACTTTGGGTTCACCCCTCCACTTT.